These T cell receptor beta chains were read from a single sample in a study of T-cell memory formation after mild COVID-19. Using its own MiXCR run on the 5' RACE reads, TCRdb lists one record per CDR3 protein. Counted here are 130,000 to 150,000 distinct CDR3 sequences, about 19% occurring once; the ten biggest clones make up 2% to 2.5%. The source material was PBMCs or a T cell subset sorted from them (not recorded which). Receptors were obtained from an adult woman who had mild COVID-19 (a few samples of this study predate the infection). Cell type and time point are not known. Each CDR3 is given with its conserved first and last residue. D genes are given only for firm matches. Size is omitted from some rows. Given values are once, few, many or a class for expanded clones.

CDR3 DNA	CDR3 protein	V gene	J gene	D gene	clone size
TGTGCCAGCAGCCTCGAGGTTGGGGAGCTGTTTTTT	CASSLEVGELFF	TRBV7-3	TRBJ2-2	.	many
TGTGCCAGCAGCCGACGGACAGGGGGCGGTGGCTACACCTTC	CASSRRTGGGGYTF	TRBV28	TRBJ1-2	TRBD1	few
TGTGCCAGCAGCCAAGATCGGACTAGCGGGTACCGTGTCGAGCAGTTCTTC	CASSQDRTSGYRVEQFF	TRBV14	TRBJ2-1	TRBD2	.
TGCGCCAGCAGCCGAACTAGACAGGGGTACTACGAGCAGTACTTC	CASSRTRQGYYEQYF	TRBV5-1	TRBJ2-7	TRBD1	few
TGTGCCAGCAGTTTAGTTGGGACCAGAGTGGGGCAGTTCTTC	CASSLVGTRVGQFF	TRBV12-3/TRBV12-4	TRBJ2-1	.	.
TGTGCCAGCAGCCAAGAAATAAACTATGGCTACACCTTC	CASSQEINYGYTF	TRBV4-2	TRBJ1-2	.	.
TGTGCCAGTAGTCCCGCGAGGGAGCAGTTCTTC	CASSPAREQFF	TRBV19	TRBJ2-1	.	few
TGTGCCAGCAGCCAACCGAGCAGGACAGGGGGCTACGAGCAGTACTTC	CASSQPSRTGGYEQYF	TRBV3-1	TRBJ2-7	TRBD1	few
TGTGCCAGCACTTCTGTGGTCGGGGGTGGCTACACCTTC	CASTSVVGGGYTF	TRBV12-3/TRBV12-4	TRBJ1-2	.	.
TGCGCCAGCAGCTTGGTTACAGGCTTCACCGGGGAGCTGTTTTTT	CASSLVTGFTGELFF	TRBV5-1	TRBJ2-2	.	.
TGTGCCAGCAAGCCCTCGACAGCCTTCTACGAGCAGTACTTC	CASKPSTAFYEQYF	TRBV6-5	TRBJ2-7	.	.
TGTGCCAGCAGCTTTAGTACAGGCTCCTACAATGAGCAGTTCTTC	CASSFSTGSYNEQFF	TRBV11-3	TRBJ2-1	.	.
TGTGCCAGCAGCCAACCGAAGTCCTATTACAGGGGCGATGAGCAGTTCTTC	CASSQPKSYYRGDEQFF	TRBV3-1	TRBJ2-1	TRBD1	few
TGTGCCAGCAGTATAAGACAGGGGGCGCGGGGCATATATTTT	CASSIRQGARGIYF	TRBV12-3/TRBV12-4	TRBJ1-3	TRBD1	few
TGTGCCATCAGTGGGCGGGACAATCCCTACGAGCAGTACTTC	CAISGRDNPYEQYF	TRBV10-3	TRBJ2-7	.	few
TGCGCCAGCAGCCTGGAGGGTGGCTATGGCTACACCTTC	CASSLEGGYGYTF	TRBV5-1	TRBJ1-2	.	few
TGTGCCAGCAGCTTTGGGCTTCCCGCCAATACGCAGTATTTT	CASSFGLPANTQYF	TRBV7-2	TRBJ2-3	.	.
TGTGCCAGCAGTTTCCGGGTCCTGAACACAGATACGCAGTATTTT	CASSFRVLNTDTQYF	TRBV12-3/TRBV12-4	TRBJ2-3	.	few
TGTGCCAGCAGCCCTCGAATAAGGGATTCCAATGAGCAGTTCTTC	CASSPRIRDSNEQFF	TRBV7-9	TRBJ2-1	.	few
TGTGCCACCAGTGCCCCAGCGGGAAAGTACAATGAGCAGTTCTTC	CATSAPAGKYNEQFF	TRBV24-1	TRBJ2-1	TRBD2	.
TGCGCCAGCAGCTTGACAGGGTGGGAGAATGGCTACACCTTC	CASSLTGWENGYTF	TRBV5-1	TRBJ1-2	.	.
TGCGCCAGCCGGAGAGGCGGGGGGAACCCAGATACGCAGTATTTT	CASRRGGGNPDTQYF	TRBV5-1	TRBJ2-3	TRBD2	.
TGCGCCAGCCACTCGAGCGGGGGGGCTTACAATGAGCAGTTCTTC	CASHSSGGAYNEQFF	TRBV5-1	TRBJ2-1	TRBD2	.
TGTGCCACCAGTGCCGCGACTAGCGGGACGAAAGATACGCAGTATTTT	CATSAATSGTKDTQYF	TRBV24-1	TRBJ2-3	TRBD2	.
TGTGCCAGCAGGTTAGCGGGAGGGGGAAATGAGCAGTTCTTC	CASRLAGGGNEQFF	TRBV12-3/TRBV12-4	TRBJ2-1	TRBD2	.
TGTGCCAGCAGCTCCACCCCGGACAGTGGTGAAAAACTGTTTTTT	CASSSTPDSGEKLFF	TRBV9	TRBJ1-4	.	many
TGCGCCAGCAGCTACGGACTAGCGGGAGCGAATGAGCAGTACTTC	CASSYGLAGANEQYF	TRBV5-1	TRBJ2-7	TRBD2	medium-sized
TGTGCCAGCAGCCCCGAGGTGAGGGGCCGGGCTTTCTTT	CASSPEVRGRAFF	TRBV7-6	TRBJ1-1	.	few
TGTGCCAGCCTTGGGAGGAGCACAGATACGCAGTATTTT	CASLGRSTDTQYF	TRBV3-1	TRBJ2-3	.	few
TGCGCCAGCAGAGATACAGGGACGGGGTCCAAAAACATTCAGTACTTC	CASRDTGTGSKNIQYF	TRBV5-1	TRBJ2-4	.	few
TGTGCCAGCAGCCGGGGACAAGCCCGCTACGAGCAGTACTTC	CASSRGQARYEQYF	TRBV6-5	TRBJ2-7	.	few
TGTGCCAGCAGTGTGGGACAGGGGGGAAACACCATATATTTT	CASSVGQGGNTIYF	TRBV12-3/TRBV12-4	TRBJ1-3	TRBD1	few
TGCAGTGCTAGAGATCTTATGGGACAGGGGAATTTCTTT	CSARDLMGQGNFF	TRBV20-1	TRBJ1-1	TRBD1	many
TGTGCCAGCAGCTTAGCGGGACGGGAGGAGACCCAGTACTTC	CASSLAGREETQYF	TRBV7-9	TRBJ2-5	.	.
TGTGCCAGCTCACCGTCGACAGACCCGCCTGGGTACTTC	CASSPSTDPPGYF	TRBV18	TRBJ2-4	.	few
TGTGCCAGCGGTCGGAGCGGGGTCTCCCCAGATACGCAGTATTTT	CASGRSGVSPDTQYF	TRBV18	TRBJ2-3	TRBD2	few
TGTGCCAGCAGCCCGACGGGGGGCAAAGCAACTAATGAAAAACTGTTTTTT	CASSPTGGKATNEKLFF	TRBV12-3/TRBV12-4	TRBJ1-4	.	few
TGCGCCAGCAGTCAATCAAGTGGGGTCCTGACTAGCGGGGGGGCCGGGGAGACCCAGTACTTC	CASSQSSGVLTSGGAGETQYF	TRBV23-1	TRBJ2-5	TRBD2	.
TGCAGCGTTGTCCGGCTAGCGGGGGGTTCCAATGAGCAGTTCTTC	CSVVRLAGGSNEQFF	TRBV29-1	TRBJ2-1	TRBD2	few
TGTGCCAGCAGCTTACCGTCTGTCGGTGGCTACACCTTC	CASSLPSVGGYTF	TRBV7-9	TRBJ1-2	.	.
TGTGCCAGCAGTTTTTCGGGACTAGCCCTTGGAGATACGCAGTATTTT	CASSFSGLALGDTQYF	TRBV27	TRBJ2-3	TRBD2	few
TGTGCCAGCTCACCGATTCCCCTAGATAATGAGCAGTTCTTC	CASSPIPLDNEQFF	TRBV18	TRBJ2-1	.	.
TGCAGCGTTGGACAGGGTGGTCAGCCCCAGCATTTT	CSVGQGGQPQHF	TRBV29-1	TRBJ1-5	TRBD1	.
TGTGCCAGCAGCACGACCCGGACTAGTATAGAGACCCAGTACTTC	CASSTTRTSIETQYF	TRBV3-1	TRBJ2-5	TRBD2	.
TGTGCCAGCAGTCCCCTTTTGGAATCTGAGCAGTTCTTC	CASSPLLESEQFF	TRBV12-3/TRBV12-4	TRBJ2-1	.	few
TGTGCCAGCAGCCATGGGACGGTCTCCTACAATGAGCAGTTCTTC	CASSHGTVSYNEQFF	TRBV7-3	TRBJ2-1	.	.
TGTGCCATCGCTAGGACAGGGGACTCGGGCACAGATACGCAGTATTTT	CAIARTGDSGTDTQYF	TRBV10-3	TRBJ2-3	TRBD1	few
TGTGCCAGCAGACGGAGCGGGAGTTCCTCCTACAATGAGCAGTTCTTC	CASRRSGSSSYNEQFF	TRBV6-5	TRBJ2-1	TRBD2	.
TGTGCCAGCAGCCGGCCACAGCGAAGGGCTTTCACAGATACGCAGTATTTT	CASSRPQRRAFTDTQYF	TRBV7-2	TRBJ2-3	.	.
TGTGCCAGCAGCGTAGAGAGGGGCCCTAACACCGGGGAGCTGTTTTTT	CASSVERGPNTGELFF	TRBV9	TRBJ2-2	.	.
TGTGCCAGCAGCTTATTAGGGGGGGCGCGGAGCACTGAAGCTTTCTTT	CASSLLGGARSTEAFF	TRBV7-2	TRBJ1-1	.	.
TGCGCCAGCAGCTTGGAGGCAGCATATGGCTACACCTTC	CASSLEAAYGYTF	TRBV5-1	TRBJ1-2	.	.
TGTGCCAGCAGTGACGGGACAGAGGGATACAATGAGCAGTTCTTC	CASSDGTEGYNEQFF	TRBV25-1	TRBJ2-1	TRBD1	.
TGCAGCGTTGAAGATCTTCACAATGAGCAGTTCTTC	CSVEDLHNEQFF	TRBV29-1	TRBJ2-1	.	.
TGCAGCGTTGAGGGTGGCTACACCTTC	CSVEGGYTF	TRBV29-1	TRBJ1-2	.	few